One and the same sample provided the 15 T cell receptor beta chains below, sequenced in a study of blood T cell repertoires in COVID-19. Clones were read by immunoSEQ multiplex PCR, and TCRdb kept only the in-frame ones, dropping some. The sample includes some 370,000 clones, more than 80% of them seen just once. The sequenced sample was peripheral blood. These receptors were collected from a man aged 40-49 years with acute or convalescent COVID-19.

This chain uses TRBV2 with TRBJ1-1; tentative D call: TRBD1 (5 bases). V gave up 6 bases and J gave up 11 bases, with 19 bases separating them. Germline V gene sequence: CDR1 SNHLY, CDR2 FYNNEI. The CDR3 length is 13 residues. This CDR3 reads CASRTDSGVRAFF. CDR3 in DNA: TGTGCCAGCAGGACTGACAGTGGGGTCAGGGCTTTCTTT.

V and J are TRBV10-3 and TRBJ2-5; D possibly corresponds to TRBD2 (5 bases). This CDR3 region has 15 residues. Trimming cost V 0 bases and J 2 bases, with 10 bases left between them. Per the germline V gene, CDR1 is ENHRY and CDR2 is SYGVKD. CDR3 DNA: TGTGCCATCAGTGAGTCGGGCGGACTTCAAGAGACCCAGTACTTC. Its translation is CAISESGGLQETQYF.

The chain is built from TRBV5-6 and TRBJ2-7; a weak D match, TRBD1 (7 bases). This CDR3 comprises 14 residues. Germline V gene sequence: CDR1 SGHDT, CDR2 YYEEEE. V lost 0 bases, J lost 4 bases, and 11 bases lay in between. The CDR3 reads CASSLAAGGYEQYF. The DNA of the CDR3 is TGTGCCAGCAGCTTGGCGGCAGGGGGGTACGAGCAGTACTTC.

The chain has TRBV11-3 and TRBJ2-7; the match to TRBD2 covers 12 bases. Trimming took 5 bases from V and 0 from J; bases not matched to a gene: 8. The CDR3 runs to 17 residues. Germline V CDR1 and CDR2: SGHNT, YENEEA. In nucleotides, the CDR3 is TGTGCCAGCAGCGCGACTAGCGGGGGCTCTAGCTCCTACGAGCAGTACTTC. Translation: CASSATSGGSSSYEQYF.

The rearrangement uses TRBV28 and TRBJ1-1; 9 positions agree with TRBD1. The CDR3 spans 13 residues. Trimming removed 6 bases from V and 1 base from J; junction bases left unmatched: 0. Germline assignment: CDR1 MDHEN and CDR2 SYDVKM. CDR3 region: CASRGQGNTEAFF. CDR3 DNA sequence: TGTGCCAGCAGGGGACAGGGGAACACTGAAGCTTTCTTT.

In regard to this clone: This same CDR3 is encoded by further DNA sequences in the sample. The gene calls are TRBV7-2 and TRBJ2-7; TRBD1 might be the D (5 bases). V was trimmed by 1 base and J by 0 bases, leaving 10 bases between them. Germline V gene sequence: CDR1 SGHTA, CDR2 FQGNSA. This CDR3 is built from 15 residues. The chain's CDR3 is CASSLGGSSSYEQYF. CDR3 DNA: TGTGCCAGCAGCTTAGGGGGCAGCTCCTCCTACGAGCAGTACTTC.

The rearrangement joins TRBV2 to TRBJ1-1, with TRBD1 matching over 7 bases. Germline CDR1 is SNHLY and CDR2 is FYNNEI. V lost 1 base and J lost 0; bases outside the gene matches: 2. The CDR3 length is 15 residues. The CDR3 DNA is TGTGCCAGCAGTGAAGAGGGGGCGATGAACACTGAAGCTTTCTTT. It yields the protein CASSEEGAMNTEAFF.

The rearrangement links TRBV6-2 or TRBV6-3 to TRBJ2-7, with D maybe TRBD2 (6 bases). This CDR3 is 14 amino acids long. Germline V gene sequence: CDR1 MNHEY, CDR2 SVGEGT. V was cut by 0 bases and J by 0 bases, with 6 bases left in between. CDR3 amino acids: CASSYSTSSYEQYF. CDR3 DNA: TGTGCCAGCAGTTACTCGACTAGCTCCTACGAGCAGTACTTC.

This clone was detected only once. The V call is TRBV24-1, the J call TRBJ2-7; no clear D gene. CDR3 length: 11 amino acids. From germline, CDR1 is KGHDR and CDR2 SFDVKD. Trimming pared 3 bases from V and 9 bases from J, leaving 8 bases between. CDR3 in amino acids: CATSDRGRQYF. In DNA, the CDR3 is TGTGCCACCAGTGATCGAGGAAGGCAGTACTTC.

CDR3: CASRVDSLLYGYTF. CDR3 bases: TGTGCCAGCAGGGTCGACAGTTTACTCTATGGCTACACCTTC. V usage is TRBV7-9 and J usage is TRBJ1-2; D perhaps matches TRBD1 (5 bases). The CDR3 covers 14 residues. V was shortened by 6 bases and J by 4 bases, with 15 bases between the two germline ends. Germline values: CDR1 SEHNR, CDR2 FQNEAQ (reference sequence).

This rearrangement joins TRBV15 to TRBJ2-3, with a weak D call TRBD2 (6 bases). The V gene's germline CDR1 is LNHNV and CDR2 YYDKDF (reference sequence). Trimming took off 5 bases at V and 2 bases at J, with 11 bases between the two ends. This CDR3 spans 14 amino acids. DNA for the CDR3: TGTGCCACCAGCCTCGGGGGTTTCACAGATACGCAGTATTTT. This sequence encodes CATSLGGFTDTQYF.

The chain couples TRBV6-5 to TRBJ1-2; 7 nucleotides line up with TRBD1. From germline, CDR1 is MNHEY and CDR2 SVGAGI. The CDR3 extends over 14 amino acids. Losses at the gene ends were 2 bases for V and 7 bases for J; bases not matched to a gene: 7. In DNA, the CDR3 is TGTGCCAGCAGTTACGGCCAGGGGGTCGGTGGCTACACCTTC. Its protein is CASSYGQGVGGYTF.

The rearrangement uses TRBV27 and TRBJ1-3, with D maybe TRBD1 (6 bases). This CDR3 is built from 14 residues. Germline V gene data show CDR1 as MNHEY and CDR2 as SMNVEV (reference sequence). Deletions cut 6 bases from V and 0 bases from J, with 9 bases between. CDR3 region: CASRTGSSGNTIYF. For the CDR3, the DNA is TGTGCCAGCAGGACAGGCTCCTCTGGAAACACCATATATTTT.

This chain connects TRBV6-4 to TRBJ1-1; D gene unclear. Trimming shortened V by 6 bases and J by 0 bases, and 14 bases separated the two germline ends. There are 15 residues in the CDR3. Germline-derived CDR1 and CDR2 are MRHNA and SNTAGT. CDR3 loop: CASSQEGGLNTEAFF. Here the CDR3 DNA reads TGTGCCAGCAGCCAGGAGGGCGGGTTGAACACTGAAGCTTTCTTT.

The V call is TRBV19, the J call TRBJ1-3, with unresolved D. CDR3 length equals 15 residues. In germline, CDR1 is LNHDA, CDR2 SQIVND (reference sequence). Deletions cut 8 bases from V and 0 bases from J, with 14 bases between. The CDR3 region has the DNA TGTGCCAGTCGCCGCGGAGCAGCCTCTGGAAACACCATATATTTT. Encoded protein: CASRRGAASGNTIYF.